This T cell receptor (beta chain) was sequenced for a study of shared clonotypes between healthy human individuals. Sequenced by immunoSEQ multiplex PCR; TCRdb stores in-frame clones only, minus some. The sample includes approximately 2.1 million clones, approximately 95% of them seen just once. This clone was counted a single time. Losses at the gene ends were 5 bases for V and 2 bases for J; bases not matched to a gene: 8. CDR1 and CDR2 (germline): SGHTA, FQGTGA. CDR3 size: 16 residues. This chain links TRBV7-3 with TRBJ2-2; 7 nucleotides align to TRBD1. This TCR was recovered from a man younger than 30 in good health. Some clones in this sample may be carry-over from other donors' samples. The sequenced sample consisted of naive CD4+ T cells from PBMCs. Documented subset: CD45RA+ positively selected. CDR3 sequence (DNA): TGTGCCAGCAGCCTACAGGGGACATCCAACACCGGGGAGCTGTTTTTT. Amino acid sequence: CASSLQGTSNTGELFF.